This T cell receptor beta chain was recorded in a study of blood T cell repertoires in COVID-19. Overall study: Donors in the United States, Italy and Spain gave samples during acute or convalescent COVID-19. Sources were T cells, B-cell-depleted T cells, or PBMCs; the material itself was cDNA or gDNA.

In the authors' workflow: Cell counts per sample came from amplifying reference gene primers. The assay was immunoSEQ multiplex PCR, and TCRdb's table has in-frame clones only and misses some. The DNA was the basis for D and trimming; V, J and clone size are from that table. This table holds around 120,000 clones, around 87% found once. CDR1 LNHDA and CDR2 SQIVND come from the germline V gene (reference sequence). V gave up 4 bases and J gave up 4 bases, with 14 bases separating them. The CDR3 consists of 15 residues. The receptor was derived from a woman between 70 and 85 years old with acute or convalescent COVID-19. The source material was peripheral blood. This rearrangement joins TRBV19 to TRBJ1-5; a possible D gene is TRBD1 (6 bases). CDR3 bases: TGTGCCAGTAGTACCTCACAGGGCCCGAATCAGCCCCAGCATTTT. Translation: CASSTSQGPNQPQHF.